These 6 T cell receptor beta chains came from one sample sequenced in a study of cytomegalovirus exposure and HLA in healthy donors. PCR was performed using 60 Vbeta and 13 Jbeta primers. Some clones are missing from TCRdb's copy, which holds only in-frame ones; the method was immunoSEQ multiplex PCR. The sample shows 300,000 or so clones, just under 85% of them seen only once. What was sequenced was PBMCs. The receptors derive from a woman aged 40 to 55 in good health and CMV-seropositive.

The rearrangement links TRBV13 to TRBJ2-1, with 8 bases that match TRBD1. The CDR3 spans 14 residues. V lost 4 bases, J lost 4 bases, and 3 bases stayed unmatched. Germline CDR1 is PRHDT and CDR2 is FYEKMQ (reference sequence). In DNA form, the CDR3 reads TGTGCCAGCAGCTACAGGGGGAGTTACAATGAGCAGTTCTTC. It yields the protein CASSYRGSYNEQFF.

The chain links TRBV18 to TRBJ1-2, with 7 bases that match TRBD1. Germline trimming cut 6 bases from V and 4 bases from J; bases unmatched to any gene: 2. CDR3 length: 12 residues. CDR1 is KGHSH, CDR2 LQKENI, per germline. The CDR3 loop reads CASSRDSYGYTF. The CDR3 bases are TGTGCCAGCTCCCGGGACAGCTATGGCTACACCTTC. Based on the CDR3 plus reference TRBV18 and TRBJ1-2, the full variable domain is NAGVMQNPRHLVRRRGQEARLRCSPMKGHSHVYWYRQLPEEGLKFMVYLQKENIIDESGMPKERFSAEFPKEGPSILRIQQVVRGDSAAYFCASSRDSYGYTFGSGTRLTVV.

The chain carries TRBV7-2 and TRBJ2-5; tentative D call: TRBD2 (6 bases). Germline V gene lookup returns CDR1 SGHTA and CDR2 FQGNSA. V gave up 4 bases and J gave up 5 bases, with 14 bases separating them. This CDR3 region has 14 residues. The chain's CDR3 is CASSSPWGRETQYF. In nucleotides, the CDR3 is TGTGCCAGCAGCTCGCCCTGGGGGAGGGAGACCCAGTACTTC.

The chain carries TRBV7-9 and TRBJ2-3; 12 bases match TRBD2. Losses at the gene ends were 2 bases for V and 7 bases for J; bases not matched to a gene: 7. CDR3 length: 16 amino acids. Germline V gene lookup returns CDR1 SEHNR and CDR2 FQNEAQ (reference sequence). The CDR3 loop is CASSLRLAGGSHTQYF. In DNA, the CDR3 is TGTGCCAGCAGCTTAAGGCTAGCGGGAGGGTCTCATACGCAGTATTTT.

The chain couples TRBV10-3 to TRBJ1-1, with TRBD1 matching 9 bases. Germline V lookup: CDR1 ENHRY, CDR2 SYGVKD. J was trimmed by 5 bases and V by 4 bases; bases with no gene match: 8. The CDR3 covers 15 residues. The CDR3 DNA reads as TGTGCCATCAGTGTTTTGGGACAGGGAATTACTGAAGCTTTCTTT. Amino acid sequence: CAISVLGQGITEAFF.

CDR3 coding DNA: TGTGCCAGCAGCATCTACACAGATACGCAGTATTTT. This codes for CASSIYTDTQYF. The chain links TRBV7-2 to TRBJ2-3; D not certain. Trimming took 5 bases from V and 2 from J, leaving 5 bases between them. This CDR3 comprises 12 residues. Looked up from germline, CDR1 is SGHTA and CDR2 is FQGNSA.